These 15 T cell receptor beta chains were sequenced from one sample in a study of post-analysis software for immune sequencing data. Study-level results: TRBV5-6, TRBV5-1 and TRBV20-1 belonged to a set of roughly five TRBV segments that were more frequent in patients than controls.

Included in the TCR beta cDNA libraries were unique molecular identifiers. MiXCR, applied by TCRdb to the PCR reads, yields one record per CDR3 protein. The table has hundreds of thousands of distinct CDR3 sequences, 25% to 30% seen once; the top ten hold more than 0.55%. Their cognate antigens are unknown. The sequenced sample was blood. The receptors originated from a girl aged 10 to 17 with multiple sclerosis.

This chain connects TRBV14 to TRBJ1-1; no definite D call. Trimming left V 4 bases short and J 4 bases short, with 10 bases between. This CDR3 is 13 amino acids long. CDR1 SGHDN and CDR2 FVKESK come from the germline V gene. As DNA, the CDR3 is TGTGCCAGCAGCCCCTCTCAGTCCACTGAAGCTTTCTTT. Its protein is CASSPSQSTEAFF.

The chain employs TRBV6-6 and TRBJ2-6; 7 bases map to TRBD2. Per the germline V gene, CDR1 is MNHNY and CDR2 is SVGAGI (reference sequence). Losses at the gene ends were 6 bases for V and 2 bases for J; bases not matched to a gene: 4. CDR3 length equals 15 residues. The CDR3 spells CASSPSGAGANVLTF. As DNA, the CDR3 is TGTGCCAGCAGCCCCAGCGGGGCTGGGGCCAACGTCCTGACTTTC.

The CDR3, as DNA: TGCGCCAGCAGCTTGGCCGCCAGGTCGAACACTGAAGCTTTCTTT. Amino acids: CASSLAARSNTEAFF. The chain has TRBV5-1 and TRBJ1-1; D is ambiguous. The CDR3 spans 15 residues. CDR1 and CDR2 from the germline V gene are SGHRS and YFSETQ. Between the trimmed V and J ends, which lost 0 bases and 1 base, there was a span of 10 bases.

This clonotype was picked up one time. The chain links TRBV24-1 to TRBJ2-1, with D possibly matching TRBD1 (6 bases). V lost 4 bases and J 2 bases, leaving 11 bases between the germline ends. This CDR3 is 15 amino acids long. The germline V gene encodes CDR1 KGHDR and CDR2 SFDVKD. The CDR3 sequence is CATSDPRDTYNEQFF. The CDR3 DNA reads TGTGCCACCAGTGACCCCAGGGACACCTACAATGAGCAGTTCTTC.

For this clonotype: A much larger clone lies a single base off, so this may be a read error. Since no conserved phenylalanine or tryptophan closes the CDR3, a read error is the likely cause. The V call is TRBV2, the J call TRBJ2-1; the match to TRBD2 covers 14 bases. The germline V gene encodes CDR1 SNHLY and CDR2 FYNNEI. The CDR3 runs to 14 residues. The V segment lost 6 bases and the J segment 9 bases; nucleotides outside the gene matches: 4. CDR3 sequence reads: CASSRLAGGGEQFC. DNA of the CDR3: TGTGCCAGCAGCCGACTAGCGGGAGGGGGTGAGCAGTTCTGC.

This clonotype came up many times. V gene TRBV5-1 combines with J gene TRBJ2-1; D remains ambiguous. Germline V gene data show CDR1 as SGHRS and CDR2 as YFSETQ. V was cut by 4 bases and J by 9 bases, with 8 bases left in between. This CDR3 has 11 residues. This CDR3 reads CASSPGPEQFF. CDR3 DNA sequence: TGCGCCAGCAGCCCAGGTCCTGAGCAGTTCTTC.

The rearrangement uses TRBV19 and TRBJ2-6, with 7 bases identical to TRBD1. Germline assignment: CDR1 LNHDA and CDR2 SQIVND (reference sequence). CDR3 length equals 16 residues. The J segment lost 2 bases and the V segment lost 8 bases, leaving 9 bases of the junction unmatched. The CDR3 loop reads CASQLSTGAGANVLTF. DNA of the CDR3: TGTGCCAGTCAGTTGAGCACAGGGGCTGGGGCCAACGTCCTGACTTTC.

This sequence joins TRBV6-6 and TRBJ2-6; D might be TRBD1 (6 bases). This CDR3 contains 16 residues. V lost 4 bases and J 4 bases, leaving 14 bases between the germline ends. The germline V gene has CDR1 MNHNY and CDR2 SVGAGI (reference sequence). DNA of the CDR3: TGTGCCAGCAGTTTGACAGGATCTGCAGGGGCCAACGTCCTGACTTTC. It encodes CASSLTGSAGANVLTF.

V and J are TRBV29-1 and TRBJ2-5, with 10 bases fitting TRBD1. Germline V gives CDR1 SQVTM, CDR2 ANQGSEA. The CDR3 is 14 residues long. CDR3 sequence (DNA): TGCAGGGCCCGCAGGACAGGGGGCCAAGAGACCCAGTACTTC. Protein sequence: CRARRTGGQETQYF.

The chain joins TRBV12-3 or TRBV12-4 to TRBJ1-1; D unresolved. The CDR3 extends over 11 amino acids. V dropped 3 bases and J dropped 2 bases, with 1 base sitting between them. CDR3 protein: CASSFNTEAFF. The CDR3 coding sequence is TGTGCCAGCAGTTTTAACACTGAAGCTTTCTTT.

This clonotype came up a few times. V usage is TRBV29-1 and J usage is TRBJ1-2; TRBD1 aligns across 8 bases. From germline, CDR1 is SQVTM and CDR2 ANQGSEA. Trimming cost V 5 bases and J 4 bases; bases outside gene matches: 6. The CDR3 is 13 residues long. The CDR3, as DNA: TGCAGCGTTAACGGACAGGGCGGCTATGGCTACACCTTC. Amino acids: CSVNGQGGYGYTF.

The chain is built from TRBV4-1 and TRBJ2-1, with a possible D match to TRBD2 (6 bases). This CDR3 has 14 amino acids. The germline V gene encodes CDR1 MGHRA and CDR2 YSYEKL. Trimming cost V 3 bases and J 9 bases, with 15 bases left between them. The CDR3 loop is CASSHPGWRVEQFF. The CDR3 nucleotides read TGCGCCAGCAGCCACCCCGGATGGAGGGTTGAGCAGTTCTTC.

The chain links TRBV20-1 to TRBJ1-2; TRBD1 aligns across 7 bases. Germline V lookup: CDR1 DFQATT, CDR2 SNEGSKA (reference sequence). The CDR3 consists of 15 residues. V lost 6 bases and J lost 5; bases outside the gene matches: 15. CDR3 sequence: CSAPMNQFRGYGYTF. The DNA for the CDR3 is TGCAGTGCCCCCATGAATCAGTTCAGGGGGTATGGCTACACCTTC.

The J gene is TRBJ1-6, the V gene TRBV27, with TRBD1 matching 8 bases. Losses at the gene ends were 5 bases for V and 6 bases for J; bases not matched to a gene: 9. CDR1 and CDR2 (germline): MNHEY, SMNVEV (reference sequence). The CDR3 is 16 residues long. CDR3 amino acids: CASSPLAGGPNSPLHF. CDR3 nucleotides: TGTGCCAGCAGTCCGCTCGCAGGGGGCCCTAATTCACCCCTCCACTTT.

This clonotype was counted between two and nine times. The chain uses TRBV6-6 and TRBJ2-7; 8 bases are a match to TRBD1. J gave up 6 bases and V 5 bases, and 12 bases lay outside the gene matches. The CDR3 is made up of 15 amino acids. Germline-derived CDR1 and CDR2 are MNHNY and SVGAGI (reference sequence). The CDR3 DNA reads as TGTGCCAGCAGTAGGAGCAGGGGGCAGAGTGGCGAGCAGTACTTC. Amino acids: CASSRSRGQSGEQYF.